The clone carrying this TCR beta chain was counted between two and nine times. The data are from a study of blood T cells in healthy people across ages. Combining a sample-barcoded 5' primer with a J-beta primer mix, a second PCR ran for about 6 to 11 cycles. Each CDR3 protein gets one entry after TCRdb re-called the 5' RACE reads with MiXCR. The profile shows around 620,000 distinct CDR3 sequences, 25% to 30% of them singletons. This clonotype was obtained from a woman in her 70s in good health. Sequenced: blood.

CDR3 in amino acids: CASSLKGGLTSTGELFF. CDR3 DNA sequence: TGTGCCAGCAGCCTGAAAGGAGGACTTACGAGCACCGGGGAGCTGTTTTTT. The rearrangement links TRBV7-9 to TRBJ2-2, with a possible D match to TRBD2 (5 bases). CDR1 is SEHNR and CDR2 is FQNEAQ in the germline V gene (reference sequence). The germline V and J ends were trimmed by 5 bases and 4 bases, with 20 bases remaining between them. This CDR3 spans 17 amino acids.